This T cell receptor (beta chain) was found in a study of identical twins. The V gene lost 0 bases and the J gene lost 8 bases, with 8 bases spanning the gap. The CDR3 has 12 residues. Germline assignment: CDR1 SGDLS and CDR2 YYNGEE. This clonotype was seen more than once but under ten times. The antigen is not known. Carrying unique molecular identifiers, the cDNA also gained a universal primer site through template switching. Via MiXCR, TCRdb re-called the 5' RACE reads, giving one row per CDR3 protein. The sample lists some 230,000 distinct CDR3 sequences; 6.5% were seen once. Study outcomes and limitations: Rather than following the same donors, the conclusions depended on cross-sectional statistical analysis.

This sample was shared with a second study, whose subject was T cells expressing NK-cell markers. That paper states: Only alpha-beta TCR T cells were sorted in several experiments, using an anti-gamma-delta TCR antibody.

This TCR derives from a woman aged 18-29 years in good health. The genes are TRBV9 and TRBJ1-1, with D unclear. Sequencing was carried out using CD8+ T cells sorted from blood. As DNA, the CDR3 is TGTGCCAGCAGCGTAGCGCCGGGAGAAGCTTTCTTT. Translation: CASSVAPGEAFF.